This T cell receptor (beta chain) was documented in a study of Ad26.COV2.S vaccination and SARS-CoV-2 variants. Study summary: Sample donor was a member of the COV1001 Ad26.COV2.S trial arm.

Assay: immunoSEQ multiplex PCR; the TCRdb copy retains only in-frame clones and omits some. The sample records 200,000 to 250,000 clones, 70% to 90% being singletons. As to treatment: about 20 received Ad26.COV2.S at low or high dose, single or two shots; roughly 5 received placebo; per-sample allocation not given. Day 63 after the first vaccine or placebo injection was the time point for sampling. In Boston, an adult donor aged 18-55 years took part. In the vaccine, an Ad26 vector expressed the SARS-CoV-2 spike of the Wuhan strain. There are a few counts of this clone. This CDR3 region has 15 residues. Germline CDR1 reads WNHNN; CDR2 reads SYGVQD (reference sequence). Trimming cost V 5 bases and J 4 bases; bases outside gene matches: 5.

The specimen comprised peripheral blood, sampled in a trial of Ad26.COV2.S vaccine versus placebo. This TCR was sampled from a person aged 18 to 65 who received the Ad26.COV2.S COVID-19 vaccine or a placebo. The gene calls are TRBV10-1 and TRBJ2-7; 13 positions match TRBD2. The CDR3 DNA is TGCGCCAGCAGTCCGGGACTAGCGGGGAATTACGAGCAGTACTTC. Protein product: CASSPGLAGNYEQYF.